Included here is one TCR beta chain sequence, with context. Antigen specificity is unknown. The entry originates in a study of vaccination and CD4 T cells after COVID-19. As for the study in general: Overlapping spike peptides of SARS-CoV-2, HCoV-NL63, HCoV-OC43 and HCoV-229E were used, and cells were stimulated with them.

Sequencing of cultured CD4+ T cell DNA used the Oncomine TCR Beta short-read assay. Genomic DNA was drawn out of CD4+ T cells grown in culture. TCRdb re-called the PCR reads through MiXCR, storing one row per CDR3 protein. The sample consists of fewer than 13,000 distinct CDR3 sequences, roughly a third of them appearing once. The CDR3 totals 14 residues. V was clipped by 2 bases and J by 6 bases, with 11 bases between them. Per germline, CDR1 LNHDA and CDR2 SQIVND (reference sequence). Sample treatment: roughly ten-day PBMC culture with coronavirus spike peptide pools or control peptides (ViraFEST assay). Investigators obtained the unexposed donor's CD4+ T cells before the COVID-19 pandemic (2011-2018). Study-wide results and limits: Clonotypes reactive to SARS-CoV-2 had a median that went up from 21 to 38, but not significantly.

The chain is built from TRBV19 and TRBJ2-1, with unresolved D. Sequences were obtained from CD4+ T cells from blood, cultured in vitro. This receptor was obtained from a human donor in good health. CDR3 region: CASSITGSVNEQFF. The CDR3 nucleotides are TGTGCCAGTAGTATAACTGGCTCGGTCAATGAGCAGTTCTTC.